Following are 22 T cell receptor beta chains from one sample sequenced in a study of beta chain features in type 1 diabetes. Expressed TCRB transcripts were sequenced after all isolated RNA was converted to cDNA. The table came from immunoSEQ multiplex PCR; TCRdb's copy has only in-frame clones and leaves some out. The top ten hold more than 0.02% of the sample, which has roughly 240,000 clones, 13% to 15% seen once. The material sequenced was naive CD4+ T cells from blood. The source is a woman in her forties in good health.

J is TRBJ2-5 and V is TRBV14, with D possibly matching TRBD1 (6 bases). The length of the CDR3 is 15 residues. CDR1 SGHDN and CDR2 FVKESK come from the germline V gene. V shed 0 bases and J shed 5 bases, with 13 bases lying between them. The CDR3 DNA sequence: TGTGCCAGCAGCCAAGACAGGGGCGGCGGTGAGACCCAGTACTTC. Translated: CASSQDRGGGETQYF.

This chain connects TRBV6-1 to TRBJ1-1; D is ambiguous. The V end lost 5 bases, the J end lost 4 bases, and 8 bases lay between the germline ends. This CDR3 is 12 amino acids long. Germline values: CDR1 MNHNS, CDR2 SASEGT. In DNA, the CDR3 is TGTGCCAGCAGTCCCCCCCTCACTGAAGCTTTCTTT. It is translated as CASSPPLTEAFF.

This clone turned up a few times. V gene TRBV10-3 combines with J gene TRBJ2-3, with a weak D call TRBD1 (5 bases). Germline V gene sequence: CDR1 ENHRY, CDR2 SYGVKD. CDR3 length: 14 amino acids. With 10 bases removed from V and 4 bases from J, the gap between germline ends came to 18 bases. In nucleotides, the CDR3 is TGTGCCAGCTGGACGGACACTTCCGCAGATACGCAGTATTTT. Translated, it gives CASWTDTSADTQYF.

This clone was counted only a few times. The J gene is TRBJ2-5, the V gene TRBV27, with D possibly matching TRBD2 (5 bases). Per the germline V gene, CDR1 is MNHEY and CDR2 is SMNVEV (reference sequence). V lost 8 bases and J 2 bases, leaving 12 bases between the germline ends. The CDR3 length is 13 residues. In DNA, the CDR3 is TGTGCCAGCGCTATCCGGGAACAAGAGACCCAGTACTTC. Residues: CASAIREQETQYF.

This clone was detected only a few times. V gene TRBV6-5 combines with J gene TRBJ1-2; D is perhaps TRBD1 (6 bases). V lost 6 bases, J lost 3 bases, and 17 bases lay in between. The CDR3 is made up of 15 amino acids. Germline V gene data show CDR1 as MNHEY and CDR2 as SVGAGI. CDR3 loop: CASSPAGGQDYGYTF. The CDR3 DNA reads TGTGCCAGCAGCCCAGCGGGGGGGCAGGACTATGGCTACACCTTC.

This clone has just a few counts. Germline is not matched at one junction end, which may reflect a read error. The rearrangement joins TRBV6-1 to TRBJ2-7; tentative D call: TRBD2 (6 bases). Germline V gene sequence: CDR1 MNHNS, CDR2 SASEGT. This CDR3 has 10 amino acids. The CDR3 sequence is CASKEGSQDF. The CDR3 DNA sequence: TGTGCCAGCAAGGAGGGAAGCCAGGACTTC.

The CDR3 DNA reads TGTGCCAGCAGTGGGGGACTAGCCTCAGATACGCAGTATTTT. Residues: CASSGGLASDTQYF. The chain carries TRBV2 and TRBJ2-3, with TRBD2 matching over 9 bases. The germline gives CDR1 SNHLY, CDR2 FYNNEI. The CDR3 totals 14 residues. J lost 4 bases, V lost 4 bases, and 3 bases had no gene match. The variable domain in full, completed from reference TRBV2 and TRBJ2-3, reads EPEVTQTPSHQVTQMGQEVILRCVPISNHLYFYWYRQILGQKVEFLVSFYNNEISEKSEIFDDQFSVERPDGSNFTLKIRSTKLEDSAMYFCASSGGLASDTQYFGPGTRLTVL.

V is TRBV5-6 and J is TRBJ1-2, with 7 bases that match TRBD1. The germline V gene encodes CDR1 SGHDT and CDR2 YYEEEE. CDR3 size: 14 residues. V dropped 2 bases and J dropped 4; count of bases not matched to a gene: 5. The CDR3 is CASSFRQGIYGYTF. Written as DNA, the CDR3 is TGTGCCAGCAGCTTCCGACAGGGCATCTATGGCTACACCTTC. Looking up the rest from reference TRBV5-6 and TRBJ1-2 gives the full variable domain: DAGVTQSPTHLIKTRGQQVTLRCSPKSGHDTVSWYQQALGQGPQFIFQYYEEEERQRGNFPDRFSGHQFPNYSSELNVNALLLGDSALYLCASSFRQGIYGYTFGSGTRLTVV.

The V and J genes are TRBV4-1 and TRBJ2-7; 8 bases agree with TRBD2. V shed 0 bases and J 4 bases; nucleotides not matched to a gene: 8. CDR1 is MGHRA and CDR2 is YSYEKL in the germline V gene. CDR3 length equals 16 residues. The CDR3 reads CASSQERRGGLYEQYF. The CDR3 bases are TGCGCCAGCAGCCAAGAACGTCGCGGGGGGTTATACGAGCAGTACTTC.

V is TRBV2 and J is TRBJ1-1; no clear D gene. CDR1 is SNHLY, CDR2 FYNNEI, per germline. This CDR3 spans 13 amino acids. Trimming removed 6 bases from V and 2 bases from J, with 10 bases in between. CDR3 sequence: CASRNSLNTEAFF. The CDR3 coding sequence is TGTGCCAGCAGGAACTCTCTTAACACTGAAGCTTTCTTT. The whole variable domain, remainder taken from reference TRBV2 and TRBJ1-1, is EPEVTQTPSHQVTQMGQEVILRCVPISNHLYFYWYRQILGQKVEFLVSFYNNEISEKSEIFDDQFSVERPDGSNFTLKIRSTKLEDSAMYFCASRNSLNTEAFFGQGTRLTVV.

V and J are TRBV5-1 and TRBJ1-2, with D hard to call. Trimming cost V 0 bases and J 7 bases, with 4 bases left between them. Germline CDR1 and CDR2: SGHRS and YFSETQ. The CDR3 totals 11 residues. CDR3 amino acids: CASSLDGGYTF. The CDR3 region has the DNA TGCGCCAGCAGCTTGGACGGTGGCTACACCTTC.

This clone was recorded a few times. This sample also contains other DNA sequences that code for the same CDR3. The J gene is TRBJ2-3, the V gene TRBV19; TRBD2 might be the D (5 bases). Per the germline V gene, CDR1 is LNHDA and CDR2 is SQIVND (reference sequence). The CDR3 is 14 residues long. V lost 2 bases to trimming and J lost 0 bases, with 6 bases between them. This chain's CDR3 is CASSISGSTDTQYF. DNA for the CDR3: TGTGCCAGTAGTATATCGGGGAGCACAGATACGCAGTATTTT.

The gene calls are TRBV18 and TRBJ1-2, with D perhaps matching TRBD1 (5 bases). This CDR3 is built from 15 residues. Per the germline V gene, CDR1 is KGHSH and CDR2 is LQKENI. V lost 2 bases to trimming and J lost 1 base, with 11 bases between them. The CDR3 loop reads CASSPGAGGNYGYTF. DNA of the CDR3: TGTGCCAGCTCACCAGGGGCCGGCGGTAACTATGGCTACACCTTC.

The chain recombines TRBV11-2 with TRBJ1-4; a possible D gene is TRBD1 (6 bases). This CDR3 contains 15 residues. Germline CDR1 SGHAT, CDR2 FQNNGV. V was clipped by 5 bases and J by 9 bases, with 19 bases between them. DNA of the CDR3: TGTGCCAGCAGCCCGTTCGGGGGCGGGAGCCAAAAACTGTTTTTT. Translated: CASSPFGGGSQKLFF.

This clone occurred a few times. The CDR3 DNA is TGTGCCAGCTCGTCTAGCGGGAACACTGAAGCTTTCTTT. Translation: CASSSSGNTEAFF. The chain couples TRBV18 to TRBJ1-1; D call uncertain. The CDR3 contains 13 residues. V gave up 6 bases and J gave up 1 base, with 9 bases separating them. Germline V lookup: CDR1 KGHSH, CDR2 LQKENI. The full variable domain, completed using reference TRBV18 and TRBJ1-1, is NAGVMQNPRHLVRRRGQEARLRCSPMKGHSHVYWYRQLPEEGLKFMVYLQKENIIDESGMPKERFSAEFPKEGPSILRIQQVVRGDSAAYFCASSSSGNTEAFFGQGTRLTVV.

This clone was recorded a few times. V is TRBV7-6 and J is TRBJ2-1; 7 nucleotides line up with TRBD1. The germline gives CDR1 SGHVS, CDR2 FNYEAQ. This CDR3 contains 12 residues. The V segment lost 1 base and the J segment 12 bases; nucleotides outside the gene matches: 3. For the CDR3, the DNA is TGTGCCAGCAGCTTAGACGCAGGGGGGCAGTTCTTC. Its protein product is CASSLDAGGQFF. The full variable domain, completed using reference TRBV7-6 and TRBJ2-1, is GAGVSQSPRYKVTKRGQDVALRCDPISGHVSLYWYRQALGQGPEFLTYFNYEAQQDKSGLPNDRFSAERPEGSISTLTIQRTEQRDSAMYRCASSLDAGGQFFGPGTRLTVL.

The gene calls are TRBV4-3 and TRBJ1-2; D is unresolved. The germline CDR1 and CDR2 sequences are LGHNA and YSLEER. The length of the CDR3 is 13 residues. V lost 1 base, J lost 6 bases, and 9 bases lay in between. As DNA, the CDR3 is TGCGCCAGCAGCCAAGGTCGGCGGGATGGCTACACCTTC. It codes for CASSQGRRDGYTF.

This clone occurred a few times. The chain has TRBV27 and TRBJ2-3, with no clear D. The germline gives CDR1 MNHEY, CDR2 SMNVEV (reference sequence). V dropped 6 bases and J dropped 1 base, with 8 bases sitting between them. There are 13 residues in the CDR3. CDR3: CASSLFRTDTQYF. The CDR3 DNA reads TGTGCCAGCAGCCTCTTTCGCACAGATACGCAGTATTTT.

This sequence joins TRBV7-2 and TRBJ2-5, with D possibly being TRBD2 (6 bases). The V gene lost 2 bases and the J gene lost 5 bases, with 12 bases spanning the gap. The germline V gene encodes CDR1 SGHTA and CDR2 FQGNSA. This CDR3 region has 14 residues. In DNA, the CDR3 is TGTGCCAGCAGCTTAAAAGTGGGGAGGGAGACCCAGTACTTC. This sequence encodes CASSLKVGRETQYF.

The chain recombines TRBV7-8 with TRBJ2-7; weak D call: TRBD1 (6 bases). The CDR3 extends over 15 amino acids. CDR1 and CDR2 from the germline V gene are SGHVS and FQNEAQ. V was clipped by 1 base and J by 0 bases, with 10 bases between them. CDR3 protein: CASSLVQGSSYEQYF. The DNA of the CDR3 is TGTGCCAGCAGCTTAGTTCAGGGGTCCTCCTACGAGCAGTACTTC.

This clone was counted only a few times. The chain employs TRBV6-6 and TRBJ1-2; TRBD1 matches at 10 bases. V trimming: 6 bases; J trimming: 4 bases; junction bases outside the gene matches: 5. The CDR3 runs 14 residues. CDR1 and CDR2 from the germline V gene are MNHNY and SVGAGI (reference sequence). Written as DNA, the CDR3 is TGTGCCAGCAGCATCGGACAGGGGGTCTATGGCTACACCTTC. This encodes CASSIGQGVYGYTF.

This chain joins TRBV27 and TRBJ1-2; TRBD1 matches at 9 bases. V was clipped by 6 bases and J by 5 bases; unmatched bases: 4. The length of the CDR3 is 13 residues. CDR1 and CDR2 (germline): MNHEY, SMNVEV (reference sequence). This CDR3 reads CASRVTGGYGYTF. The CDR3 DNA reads TGTGCCAGCAGGGTGACAGGGGGGTATGGCTACACCTTC.